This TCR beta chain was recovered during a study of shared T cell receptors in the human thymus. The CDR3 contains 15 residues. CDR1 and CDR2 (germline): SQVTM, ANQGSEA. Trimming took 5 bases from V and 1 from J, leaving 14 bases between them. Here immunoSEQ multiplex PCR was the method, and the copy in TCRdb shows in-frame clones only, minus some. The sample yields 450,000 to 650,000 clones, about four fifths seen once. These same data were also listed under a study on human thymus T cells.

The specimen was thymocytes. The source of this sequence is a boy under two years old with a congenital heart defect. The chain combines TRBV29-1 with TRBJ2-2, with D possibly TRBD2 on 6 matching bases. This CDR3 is CSVSPGLQNTGELFF. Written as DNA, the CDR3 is TGCAGCGTTTCTCCGGGACTCCAGAACACCGGGGAGCTGTTTTTT.